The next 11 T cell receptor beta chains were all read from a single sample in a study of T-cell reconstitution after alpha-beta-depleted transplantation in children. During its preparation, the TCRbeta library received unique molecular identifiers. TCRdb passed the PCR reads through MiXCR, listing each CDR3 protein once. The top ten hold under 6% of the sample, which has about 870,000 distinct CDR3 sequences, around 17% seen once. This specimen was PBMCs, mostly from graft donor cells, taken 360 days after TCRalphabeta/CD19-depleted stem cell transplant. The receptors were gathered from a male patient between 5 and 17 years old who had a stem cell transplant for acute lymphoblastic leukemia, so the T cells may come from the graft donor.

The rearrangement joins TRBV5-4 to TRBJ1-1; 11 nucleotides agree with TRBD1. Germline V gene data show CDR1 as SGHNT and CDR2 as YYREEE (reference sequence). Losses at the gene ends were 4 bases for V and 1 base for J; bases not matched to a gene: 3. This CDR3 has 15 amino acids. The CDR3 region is CASSTGQGANTEAFF. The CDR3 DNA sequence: TGTGCCAGCAGCACAGGACAGGGGGCGAACACTGAAGCTTTCTTT.

The CDR3 loop is CSARVSSIDNEQFF. CDR3 DNA: TGCAGTGCTAGAGTGAGTAGCATTGACAATGAGCAGTTCTTC. The genes are TRBV20-1 and TRBJ2-1, with D uncertain. V was pared by 1 base and J by 5 bases, with 12 bases between. The CDR3 is 14 residues long. The germline gives CDR1 DFQATT, CDR2 SNEGSKA (reference sequence).

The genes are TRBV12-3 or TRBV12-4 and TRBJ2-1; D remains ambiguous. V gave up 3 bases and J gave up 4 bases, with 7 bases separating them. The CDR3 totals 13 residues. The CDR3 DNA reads TGTGCCAGCAGTTTTGACGTATACAATGAGCAGTTCTTC. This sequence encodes CASSFDVYNEQFF.

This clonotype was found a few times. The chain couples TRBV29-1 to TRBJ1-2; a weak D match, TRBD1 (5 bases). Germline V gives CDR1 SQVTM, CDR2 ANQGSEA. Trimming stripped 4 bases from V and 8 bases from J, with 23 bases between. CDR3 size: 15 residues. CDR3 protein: CSVGPWVGEHGGYTF. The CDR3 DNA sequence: TGCAGCGTTGGGCCCTGGGTAGGGGAACATGGGGGCTACACCTTC.

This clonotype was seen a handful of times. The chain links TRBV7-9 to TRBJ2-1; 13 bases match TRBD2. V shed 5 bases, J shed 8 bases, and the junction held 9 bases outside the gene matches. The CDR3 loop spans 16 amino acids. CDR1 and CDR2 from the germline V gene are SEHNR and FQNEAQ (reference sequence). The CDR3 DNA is TGTGCCAGCAGCCCGCGGACTAGCGGGAGTGGGCATGAGCAGTTCTTC. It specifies CASSPRTSGSGHEQFF. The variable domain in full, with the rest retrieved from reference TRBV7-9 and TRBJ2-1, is DTGVSQNPRHKITKRGQNVTFRCDPISEHNRLYWYRQTLGQGPEFLTYFQNEAQLEKSRLLSDRFSAERPKGSFSTLEIQRTEQGDSAMYLCASSPRTSGSGHEQFFGPGTRLTVL.

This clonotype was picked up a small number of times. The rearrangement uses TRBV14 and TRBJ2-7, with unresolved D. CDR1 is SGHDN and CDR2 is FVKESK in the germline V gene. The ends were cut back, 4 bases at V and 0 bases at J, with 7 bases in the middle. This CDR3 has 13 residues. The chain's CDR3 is CASSRIDSYEQYF. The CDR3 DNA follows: TGTGCCAGCAGCCGAATCGACTCCTACGAGCAGTACTTC.

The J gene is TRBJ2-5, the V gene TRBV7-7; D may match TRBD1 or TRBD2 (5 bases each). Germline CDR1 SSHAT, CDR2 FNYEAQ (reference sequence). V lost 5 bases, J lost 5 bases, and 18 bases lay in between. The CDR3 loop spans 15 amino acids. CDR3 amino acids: CASSQGTSNSETQYF. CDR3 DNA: TGTGCCAGCAGCCAAGGGACCTCAAACTCGGAGACCCAGTACTTC.

The CDR3 is CASSLSSSGYNEQFF. Written as DNA, the CDR3 is TGTGCCAGCAGCTTAAGTTCTAGCGGGTACAATGAGCAGTTCTTC. The chain couples TRBV7-3 to TRBJ2-1, with 8 positions matching TRBD2. Germline V gives CDR1 SGHTA, CDR2 FQGTGA. V dropped 1 base and J dropped 4; count of bases not matched to a gene: 3. The CDR3 has 15 amino acids. The variable domain in full, with the rest retrieved from reference TRBV7-3 and TRBJ2-1, is GAGVSQTPSNKVTEKGKYVELRCDPISGHTALYWYRQSLGQGPEFLIYFQGTGAADDSGLPNDRFFAVRPEGSVSTLKIQRTERGDSAVYLCASSLSSSGYNEQFFGPGTRLTVL.

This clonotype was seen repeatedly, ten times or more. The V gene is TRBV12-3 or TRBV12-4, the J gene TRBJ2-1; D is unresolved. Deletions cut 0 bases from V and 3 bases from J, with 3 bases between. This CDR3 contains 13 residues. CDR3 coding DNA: TGTGCCAGCAGTTTAGCCTACTACAATGAGCAGTTCTTC. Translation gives CASSLAYYNEQFF.

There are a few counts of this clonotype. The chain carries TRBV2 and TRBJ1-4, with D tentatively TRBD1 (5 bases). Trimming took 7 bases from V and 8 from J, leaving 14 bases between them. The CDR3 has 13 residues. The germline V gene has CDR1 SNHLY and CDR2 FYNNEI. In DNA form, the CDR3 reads TGTGCCAGCACGGAGGACAAAAACGAAAAACTGTTTTTT. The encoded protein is CASTEDKNEKLFF. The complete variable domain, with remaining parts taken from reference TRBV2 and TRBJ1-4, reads EPEVTQTPSHQVTQMGQEVILRCVPISNHLYFYWYRQILGQKVEFLVSFYNNEISEKSEIFDDQFSVERPDGSNFTLKIRSTKLEDSAMYFCASTEDKNEKLFFGSGTQLSVL.

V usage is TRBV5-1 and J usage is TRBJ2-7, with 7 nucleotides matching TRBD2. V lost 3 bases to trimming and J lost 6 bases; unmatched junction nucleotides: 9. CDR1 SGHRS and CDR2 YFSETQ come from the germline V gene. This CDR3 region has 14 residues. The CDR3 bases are TGCGCCAGCAGCTACCCCGGAGGGACTACCGAGCAGTACTTC. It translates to CASSYPGGTTEQYF.